One T cell receptor beta chain is described in this entry. Its target antigen remains unknown. Per-base qualities were not stored, and no clone one base away is much larger. Reading the label with the study, this specimen's time point is: baseline before first vaccination. Vaccinee samples were obtained from the UK trials COV001 and COV002, which included a single-blind randomized controlled phase 2/3 trial of AZD1222 (ChAdOx1 nCoV-19) in healthy adults. Trial participant PBMC samples were collected at day 0 and day 28 after the second dose for TCRbeta chain sequencing. This specimen comes from a study of T cell responses to AZD1222 COVID-19 vaccine (dated by TCRdb to the early 2020s). About the full investigation: AZD1222 recipients whose second dose came at about 4 weeks and those whose second dose came at about 12 weeks were combined into one group, since spike-specific TCR depth and breadth did not differ between the two schedules. A total of 233 trial participants underwent TCR sequencing, of whom 200 to 220 had received two doses of AZD1222 and 26 had received two doses of the MenACWY control vaccine. Enrollment into the trials was organized by age into subgroups of 18-55, 56-69 and 70-plus years, and those subgroups contained 148, 28 and 57 TCR-sequenced participants, respectively.

The CDR3 regions of human TCRbeta chains were analyzed by immunosequencing. Regarding the original processing steps: TCRs in the repertoires were matched against a reference library of SARS-CoV-2-specific TCRs that had been generated with the MIRA antigen-specificity platform. Breadth was defined as the fraction of unique TCRs that were SARS-CoV-2-associated. Depth was defined as the fraction of total T cells that were SARS-CoV-2-associated. Using the MIRA data, each spike-specific TCR was assigned both to the spike region to which the TCR was reactive and to a CD4 or CD8 class. Log10-transformed breadth and depth values were compared by one-way ANOVA with Sidak's multiple comparisons tests. Held by TCRdb, this immuneACCESS table contains in-frame sequences only and omits some clones. Under half of the omission traces to an unresolved V gene where checked; the cause of the rest is unknown. Clone size and the V and J calls come from that table; the DNA yielded D and trimming. Recorded for this sample are over 100,000 clones; more than 65% of them occurred a single time. About 9.4% of the sample lies in the top ten.

General study outcomes and caveats: Only 5 to 7 AZD1222 recipients were SARS-CoV-2 seropositive at baseline, limiting conclusions about previously exposed vaccinees. The vaccine-associated CD4 TCRs covered the entire spike protein, and the dominant responses fell in regions 160-218 and 743-854. Because no day 14 peak-response samples were available, the repertoires could be characterized only after the peak T cell response. Spike-specific TCR breadth and depth rose significantly after two AZD1222 doses compared with day 0 and with MenACWY recipients. Most participants were white British and females outnumbered males, and the authors suggested that clonal diversity may have been underestimated. Reportedly, close to half of the unique spike-specific TCRs recognized epitopes lying outside the regions that are mutated in the B.1.351 and B.1.1.7 variants. The 56-69-year group was small, and its depth increase did not reach significance, likely because of low power.

Reading the germline V gene gives CDR1 MNHEY and CDR2 SVGAGI. Trimming costs V 2 bases and J 5 bases, and their ends lie 10 bases apart. The CDR3 contains 13 residues, cysteine and phenylalanine counted. Of all the DNA, just the CDR3 is kept, 39 bases in frame from base 1. The material sequenced was peripheral blood, taken on day 0 of AZD1222 vaccination. Recombination linked TRBV6-5 to TRBJ2-7; 5 matching bases give a weak D call of TRBD1. This TCR was recovered from an adult in good health. The CDR3 has the sequence CASSYRGGDEQYF. At the DNA level, the sequence is TGTGCCAGCAGTTACAGGGGTGGCGACGAGCAGTACTTC.